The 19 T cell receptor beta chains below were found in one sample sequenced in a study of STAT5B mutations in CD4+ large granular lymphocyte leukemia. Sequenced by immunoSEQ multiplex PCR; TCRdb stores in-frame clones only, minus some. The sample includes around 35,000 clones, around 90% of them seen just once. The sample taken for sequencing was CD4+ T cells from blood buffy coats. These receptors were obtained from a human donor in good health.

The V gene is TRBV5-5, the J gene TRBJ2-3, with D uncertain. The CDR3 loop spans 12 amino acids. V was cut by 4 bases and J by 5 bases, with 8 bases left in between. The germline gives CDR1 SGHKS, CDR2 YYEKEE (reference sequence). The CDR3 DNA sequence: TGTGCCAGCAGCCCCCCCCTAGATACGCAGTATTTT. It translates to CASSPPLDTQYF.

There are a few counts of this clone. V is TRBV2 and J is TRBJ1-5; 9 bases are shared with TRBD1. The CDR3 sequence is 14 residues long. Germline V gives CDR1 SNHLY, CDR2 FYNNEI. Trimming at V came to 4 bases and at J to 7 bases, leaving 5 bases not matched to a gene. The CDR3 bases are TGTGCCAGCAGTGGGACAGGGGCAAAACAGCCCCAGCATTTT. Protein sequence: CASSGTGAKQPQHF.

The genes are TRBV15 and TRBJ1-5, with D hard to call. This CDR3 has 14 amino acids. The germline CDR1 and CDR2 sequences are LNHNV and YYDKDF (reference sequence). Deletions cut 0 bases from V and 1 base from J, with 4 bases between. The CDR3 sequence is CATSRDNSNQPQHF. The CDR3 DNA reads TGTGCCACCAGCAGAGATAACAGCAATCAGCCCCAGCATTTT.

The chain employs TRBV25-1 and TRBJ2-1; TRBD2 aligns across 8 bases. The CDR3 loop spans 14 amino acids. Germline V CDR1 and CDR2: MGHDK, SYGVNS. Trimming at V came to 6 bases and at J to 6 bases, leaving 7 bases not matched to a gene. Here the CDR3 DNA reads TGTGCCAGCAGCGTTAGCGGGACCCCCAATGAGCAGTTCTTC. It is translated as CASSVSGTPNEQFF.

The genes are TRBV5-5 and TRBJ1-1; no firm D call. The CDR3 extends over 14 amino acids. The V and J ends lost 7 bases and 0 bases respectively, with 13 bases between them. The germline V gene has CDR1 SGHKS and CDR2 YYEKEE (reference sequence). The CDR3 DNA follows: TGTGCCAGCCGCCGAGGGCCTATGAACACTGAAGCTTTCTTT. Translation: CASRRGPMNTEAFF.

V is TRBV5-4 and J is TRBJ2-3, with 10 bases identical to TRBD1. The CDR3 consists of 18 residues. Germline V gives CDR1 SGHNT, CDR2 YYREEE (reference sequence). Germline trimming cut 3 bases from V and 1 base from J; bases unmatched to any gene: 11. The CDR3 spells CASSSRDRGRVGTDTQYF. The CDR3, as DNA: TGTGCCAGCAGCTCCCGGGACAGGGGCCGGGTAGGCACAGATACGCAGTATTTT.

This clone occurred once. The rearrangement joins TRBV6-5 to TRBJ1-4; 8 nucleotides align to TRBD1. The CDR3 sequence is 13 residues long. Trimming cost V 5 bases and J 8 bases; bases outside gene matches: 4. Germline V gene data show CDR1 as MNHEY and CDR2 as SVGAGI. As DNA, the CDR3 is TGTGCCAGCAGTAACAGGGGGAGGGAAAAACTGTTTTTT. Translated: CASSNRGREKLFF.

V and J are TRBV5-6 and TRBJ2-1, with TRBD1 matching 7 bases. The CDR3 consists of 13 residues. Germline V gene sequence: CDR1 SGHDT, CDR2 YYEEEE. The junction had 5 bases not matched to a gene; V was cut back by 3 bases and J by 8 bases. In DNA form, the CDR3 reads TGTGCCAGCAGCTCTACCACAGGGGATGAGCAGTTCTTC. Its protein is CASSSTTGDEQFF.

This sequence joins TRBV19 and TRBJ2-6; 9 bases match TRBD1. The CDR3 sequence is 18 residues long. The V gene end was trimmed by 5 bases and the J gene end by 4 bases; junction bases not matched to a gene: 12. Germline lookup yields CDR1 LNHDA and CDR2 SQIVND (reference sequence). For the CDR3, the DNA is TGTGCCAGTAGTCGCCGGGACAGGGAGTCGGTAGGGGCCAACGTCCTGACTTTC. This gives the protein CASSRRDRESVGANVLTF.

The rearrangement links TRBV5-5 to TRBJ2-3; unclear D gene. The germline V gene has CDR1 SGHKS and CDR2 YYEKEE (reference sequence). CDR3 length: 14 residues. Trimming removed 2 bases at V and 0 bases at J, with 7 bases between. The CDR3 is CASSFRPSTDTQYF. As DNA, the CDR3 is TGTGCCAGCAGCTTCAGGCCTAGCACAGATACGCAGTATTTT.

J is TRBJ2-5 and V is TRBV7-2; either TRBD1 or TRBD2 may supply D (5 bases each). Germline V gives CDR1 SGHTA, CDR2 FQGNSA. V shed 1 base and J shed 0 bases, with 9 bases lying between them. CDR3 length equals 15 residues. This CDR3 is CASSLDKGHQETQYF. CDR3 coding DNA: TGTGCCAGCAGCTTAGATAAGGGACACCAAGAGACCCAGTACTTC.

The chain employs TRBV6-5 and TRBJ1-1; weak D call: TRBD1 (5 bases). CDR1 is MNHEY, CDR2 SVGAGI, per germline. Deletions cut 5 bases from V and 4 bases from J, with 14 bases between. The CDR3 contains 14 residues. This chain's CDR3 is CASSPGLLITEAFF. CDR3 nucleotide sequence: TGTGCCAGCAGTCCGGGACTACTTATCACTGAAGCTTTCTTT.

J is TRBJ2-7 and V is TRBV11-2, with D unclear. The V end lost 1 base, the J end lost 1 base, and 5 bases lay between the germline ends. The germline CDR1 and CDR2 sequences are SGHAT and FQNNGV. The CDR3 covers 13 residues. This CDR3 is CASSLVGSYEQYF. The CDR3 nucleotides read TGTGCCAGCAGCTTAGTCGGGTCCTACGAGCAGTACTTC. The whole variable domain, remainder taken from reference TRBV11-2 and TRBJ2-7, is EAGVAQSPRYKIIEKRQSVAFWCNPISGHATLYWYQQILGQGPKLLIQFQNNGVVDDSQLPKDRFSAERLKGVDSTLKIQPAKLEDSAVYLCASSLVGSYEQYFGPGTRLTVT.

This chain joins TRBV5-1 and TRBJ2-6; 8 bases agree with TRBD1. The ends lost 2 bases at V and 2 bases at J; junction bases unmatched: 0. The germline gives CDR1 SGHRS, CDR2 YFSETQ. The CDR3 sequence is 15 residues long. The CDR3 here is CASSLQGAGANVLTF. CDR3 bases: TGCGCCAGCAGCTTACAGGGGGCTGGGGCCAACGTCCTGACTTTC.

The CDR3 DNA follows: TGTGCCAGCAGCTTACAACGGAGACAAGAGACCCAGTACTTC. It codes for CASSLQRRQETQYF. This rearrangement joins TRBV7-6 to TRBJ2-5; unclear D gene. Trimming shortened V by 2 bases and J by 2 bases, and 9 bases separated the two germline ends. This CDR3 comprises 14 residues. The germline V gene encodes CDR1 SGHVS and CDR2 FNYEAQ.

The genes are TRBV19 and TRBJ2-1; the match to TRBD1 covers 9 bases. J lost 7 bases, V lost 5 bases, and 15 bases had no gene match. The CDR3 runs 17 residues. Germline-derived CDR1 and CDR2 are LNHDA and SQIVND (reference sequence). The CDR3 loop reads CASSAPGQGLLKNEQFF. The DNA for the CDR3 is TGTGCCAGTAGTGCACCGGGACAGGGTCTCCTGAAGAATGAGCAGTTCTTC. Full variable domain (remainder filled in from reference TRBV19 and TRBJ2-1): DGGITQSPKYLFRKEGQNVTLSCEQNLNHDAMYWYRQDPGQGLRLIYYSQIVNDFQKGDIAEGYSVSREKKESFPLTVTSAQKNPTAFYLCASSAPGQGLLKNEQFFGPGTRLTVL.

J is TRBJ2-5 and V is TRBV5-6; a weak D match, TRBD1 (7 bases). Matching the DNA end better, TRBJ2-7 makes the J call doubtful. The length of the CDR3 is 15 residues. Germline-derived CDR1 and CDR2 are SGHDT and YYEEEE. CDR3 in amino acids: CASSLARRDSYEQYF. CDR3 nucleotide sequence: TGTGCCAGCAGCTTGGCCAGGCGGGACAGCTACGAGCAGTACTTC.

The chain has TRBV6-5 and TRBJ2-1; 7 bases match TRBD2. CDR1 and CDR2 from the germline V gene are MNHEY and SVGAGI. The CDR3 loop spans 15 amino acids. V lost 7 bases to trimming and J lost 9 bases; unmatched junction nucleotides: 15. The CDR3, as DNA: TGTGCCAGCACCTACGGGGGGACCACCGGGGGTGAGCAGTTCTTC. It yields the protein CASTYGGTTGGEQFF.

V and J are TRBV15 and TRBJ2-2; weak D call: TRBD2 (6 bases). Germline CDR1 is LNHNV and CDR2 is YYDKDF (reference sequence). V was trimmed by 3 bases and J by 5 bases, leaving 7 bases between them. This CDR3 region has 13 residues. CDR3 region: CATSRAGTGELFF. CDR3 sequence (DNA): TGTGCCACCAGCAGGGCGGGGACCGGGGAGCTGTTTTTT.